This TCR beta chain derives from a study of blood T cells in healthy people across ages. This clonotype has only a few counts. A J-beta primer mix and a sample-barcoded 5' primer were used in a second PCR of about 7 to 12 cycles. Each cDNA was tagged by a template-switch adaptor containing 12 random nucleotides. Each of the samples gave a minimum of 3 million paired-end reads that contained CDR3. Via MiXCR, TCRdb re-called the 5' RACE reads, giving one row per CDR3 protein. The sample consists of around 1,100,000 distinct CDR3 sequences, around two fifths of them appearing once. There are 12 residues in the CDR3. Germline-derived CDR1 and CDR2 are DFQATT and SNEGSKA (reference sequence). J was trimmed by 9 bases and V by 4 bases; bases with no gene match: 2.

The sample consisted of blood. V gene TRBV20-1 combines with J gene TRBJ1-6, with TRBD1 matching 8 bases. The sequence was obtained from a man aged 18 to 35 in good health. In DNA form, the CDR3 reads TGCAGTGCTAAGGACAGGGTTTCACCCCTCCACTTT. Its translation is CSAKDRVSPLHF.